The rows below give T cell receptor beta chains drawn from one sample of a study of blood T cell repertoires in COVID-19. Data came from immunoSEQ multiplex PCR; TCRdb stores just in-frame clones and leaves some out. The table shows about 480,000 clones, with roughly 89% occurring only once. Sample: peripheral blood. The receptor set was obtained from a man aged 18-30 years with COVID-19, enrolled during active disease. Both conserved end residues are part of each CDR3. D genes are given only for firm matches. Rows may omit the clone size; those that give it use once, few, many or a size class.

D gene	J gene	V gene	clone size	CDR3 protein	CDR3 DNA
-	TRBJ2-2	TRBV18	-	CASSPLQSGPNTGELFF	TGTGCCAGCTCACCTCTCCAATCAGGGCCGAACACCGGGGAGCTGTTTTTT
TRBD1	TRBJ1-5	TRBV6-5	-	CASSLPGQSNQPQHF	TGTGCCAGCAGTTTACCGGGACAGAGCAATCAGCCCCAGCATTTT
-	TRBJ2-3	TRBV24-1	-	CATFAPGQISSTDTQYF	TGTGCCACCTTTGCTCCGGGACAAATTTCTAGCACAGATACGCAGTATTTT
-	TRBJ2-2	TRBV7-9	few	CASKGGLGTGELFF	TGTGCCAGCAAGGGAGGATTAGGCACCGGGGAGCTGTTTTTT
TRBD2	TRBJ2-2	TRBV19	-	CASRKTSGRRTGELFF	TGTGCCAGTAGGAAGACTAGCGGGAGGAGGACCGGGGAGCTGTTTTTT
TRBD2	TRBJ2-7	TRBV6-5	-	CASNPGRGEGYEQYF	TGTGCCAGCAATCCTGGGCGGGGGGAAGGATACGAGCAGTACTTC
-	TRBJ2-7	TRBV18	-	CASSPLPSGEKTYEQYF	TGTGCCAGCTCACCACTACCATCGGGTGAGAAGACCTACGAGCAGTACTTC
TRBD1	TRBJ1-5	TRBV6-1	-	CASSAKGTGLNQPQHF	TGTGCCAGCAGTGCGAAAGGGACAGGGCTGAATCAGCCCCAGCATTTT
-	TRBJ1-4	TRBV27	-	CASRRRTEEKLFF	TGTGCCAGCAGACGGCGGACAGAGGAAAAACTGTTTTTT
-	TRBJ2-7	TRBV11-2	-	CASSFTREGAYEQYF	TGTGCCAGCAGCTTCACACGAGAGGGGGCCTACGAGCAGTACTTC
TRBD1	TRBJ2-2	TRBV19	-	CASSIDLTGGPGKLFF	TGTGCCAGTAGTATAGATTTAACAGGGGGCCCGGGGAAGCTGTTTTTT
TRBD1	TRBJ1-4	TRBV5-1	-	CASSQGQPNNEKLFF	TGCGCCAGCAGCCAGGGACAGCCTAATAATGAAAAACTGTTTTTT
-	TRBJ2-7	TRBV4-1	-	CASSQASTGGRREQYF	TGCGCCAGCAGCCAAGCTTCGACAGGCGGGAGACGGGAGCAGTACTTC
-	TRBJ1-1	TRBV7-3	-	CASSLQGGGNTEAFF	TGTGCCAGCAGCCTCCAGGGAGGGGGGAACACTGAAGCTTTCTTT
TRBD2	TRBJ2-1	TRBV6-6	-	CASSLRREVGNEQFF	TGTGCCAGCAGCCTCCGGCGGGAGGTGGGCAATGAGCAGTTCTTC
-	TRBJ2-1	TRBV11-3	-	CASSRGGGNEQFF	TGTGCCAGCAGCCGGGGTGGGGGGAATGAGCAGTTCTTC
-	TRBJ2-7	TRBV6-5	-	CASRGRRADEQYF	TGTGCCAGCAGGGGGCGGAGGGCCGACGAGCAGTACTTC
-	TRBJ2-7	TRBV4-1	-	CASSHPGTGSYEQYF	TGCGCCAGCAGCCACCCCGGGACTGGCTCCTACGAGCAGTACTTC
-	TRBJ1-2	TRBV7-8	-	CASSLGGGAEGYTF	TGTGCCAGCAGCTTAGGTGGGGGGGCGGAGGGCTACACCTTC
TRBD1	TRBJ1-5	TRBV19	-	CASSSGTGWNQPQHF	TGTGCCAGTAGCTCCGGGACAGGGTGGAATCAGCCCCAGCATTTT
TRBD1	TRBJ1-1	TRBV4-1	-	CASSQFYRGDMNTEAFF	TGCGCCAGCAGCCAATTCTACAGGGGCGACATGAACACTGAAGCTTTCTTT
-	TRBJ2-7	TRBV29-1	-	CSVAGVYEQYF	TGCAGCGTTGCAGGCGTCTACGAGCAGTACTTC
-	TRBJ1-6	TRBV5-8	-	CASSLRDTGDSPLHF	TGTGCCAGCAGCTTAAGGGACACGGGCGATTCACCCCTCCACTTT
-	TRBJ2-7	TRBV11-3	-	CASSLLARSYEQYF	TGTGCCAGCAGCTTACTAGCGCGCTCCTACGAGCAGTACTTC
-	TRBJ1-2	TRBV7-2	-	CASSLALRNYGYTF	TGTGCCAGCAGCTTAGCGCTGAGGAACTATGGCTACACCTTC
TRBD1	TRBJ2-2	TRBV3-1/TRBV3-2	-	CASRPQGDTGELFF	TGTGCCAGCAGACCCCAGGGGGACACCGGGGAGCTGTTTTTT
TRBD1	TRBJ1-4	TRBV2	-	CASRPTGGAGKLFF	TGTGCCAGCAGGCCGACAGGGGGCGCGGGAAAACTGTTTTTT
TRBD1	TRBJ1-5	TRBV7-2	-	CASSADRRSNQPQHF	TGTGCCAGCAGCGCGGACAGGCGAAGCAATCAGCCCCAGCATTTT
-	TRBJ1-4	TRBV5-5	-	CASSLGGGEKLFF	TGTGCCAGCAGCCTGGGAGGGGGAGAAAAACTGTTTTTT
-	TRBJ2-3	TRBV7-9	once	CASSPGGPDTQYF	TGTGCCAGCAGCCCGGGGGGCCCAGATACGCAGTATTTT
-	TRBJ2-7	TRBV7-9	few	CASSAAYEQYF	TGTGCCAGCAGCGCGGCCTACGAGCAGTACTTC
TRBD2	TRBJ2-2	TRBV3-1/TRBV3-2	-	CASSLRASGMGELFF	TGTGCCAGCAGCCTCCGGGCTAGCGGGATGGGGGAGCTGTTTTTT
TRBD2	TRBJ2-7	TRBV10-2	-	CASSDLASGLDEQYF	TGCGCCAGCAGTGATTTGGCTAGCGGGCTTGACGAGCAGTACTTC
TRBD1	TRBJ2-7	TRBV7-3	once	CASSLDRDTKQYF	TGTGCCAGCAGCTTGGACAGGGATACGAAGCAGTACTTC
-	TRBJ2-7	TRBV12-3/TRBV12-4	-	CASSLAGYEQYF	TGTGCCAGCAGTTTGGCGGGCTACGAGCAGTACTTC
TRBD1	TRBJ2-2	TRBV6-5	-	CASSRDRGLPGELFF	TGTGCCAGCAGTAGGGACAGGGGTTTGCCCGGGGAGCTGTTTTTT
-	TRBJ1-4	TRBV6-2/TRBV6-3	-	CASSYSSGVVEKLFF	TGTGCCAGCAGTTACTCCTCCGGTGTCGTTGAAAAACTGTTTTTT
-	TRBJ1-5	TRBV6-2/TRBV6-3	-	CASSYRDGANQPQHF	TGTGCCAGCAGTTACCGCGATGGGGCCAATCAGCCCCAGCATTTT
-	TRBJ2-5	TRBV14	-	CASSQGLSGRQETQYF	TGTGCCAGCAGCCAAGGGTTGTCGGGGAGACAAGAGACCCAGTACTTC
-	TRBJ2-5	TRBV6-5	-	CASRPARLGAQYF	TGTGCCAGCCGACCCGCTAGGCTAGGGGCCCAGTACTTC
TRBD2	TRBJ2-1	TRBV4-1	-	CASSQGTSGFYNEQFF	TGCGCCAGCAGCCAGGGGACTAGCGGATTCTACAATGAGCAGTTCTTC
TRBD1	TRBJ2-2	TRBV7-9	-	CASSWGQTNTGELFF	TGTGCCAGCAGCTGGGGACAGACGAACACCGGGGAGCTGTTTTTT
TRBD1	TRBJ2-3	TRBV5-1	-	CASSLVPTGGSADTQYF	TGCGCCAGCAGCTTGGTCCCGACAGGGGGATCGGCAGATACGCAGTATTTT
-	TRBJ2-1	TRBV6-2/TRBV6-3	-	CASSSAGLSYNEQFF	TGTGCCAGCAGTTCGGCCGGACTCAGTTACAATGAGCAGTTCTTC
TRBD2	TRBJ2-3	TRBV11-3	-	CASSDRGLPMDTQYF	TGTGCCAGCAGCGATCGGGGACTACCTATGGATACGCAGTATTTT
TRBD1	TRBJ1-2	TRBV24-1	-	CATSDWTGAGYTF	TGTGCCACCAGTGACTGGACAGGGGCGGGCTACACCTTC
-	TRBJ2-2	TRBV10-3	-	CAIARGDGGELFF	TGTGCCATCGCCAGGGGAGACGGAGGGGAGCTGTTTTTT
-	TRBJ1-2	TRBV29-1	-	CSVFGGAANGYTF	TGCAGCGTTTTCGGGGGGGCTGCCAATGGCTACACCTTC
TRBD2	TRBJ2-5	TRBV24-1	-	CATSDSGLARKETQYF	TGTGCCACCAGTGATTCGGGACTAGCGAGGAAAGAGACCCAGTACTTC
-	TRBJ1-1	TRBV3-1/TRBV3-2	-	CASSQDRIAGSETEAFF	TGTGCCAGCAGCCAAGATCGGATTGCGGGATCGGAAACTGAAGCTTTCTTT
TRBD1	TRBJ1-1	TRBV5-5	-	CASSLRDSEAFF	TGTGCCAGCAGTCTCCGGGACAGTGAAGCTTTCTTT
-	TRBJ1-1	TRBV19	-	CASQDIMNTEAFF	TGTGCCAGCCAGGACATCATGAACACTGAAGCTTTCTTT
-	TRBJ2-2	TRBV11-2	-	CASRFTTGTTGELFF	TGTGCCAGCAGGTTCACCACGGGTACCACCGGGGAGCTGTTTTTT
TRBD1	TRBJ2-7	TRBV5-1	-	CASSPDRTGDEQYF	TGCGCCAGCAGCCCCGACAGGACAGGCGACGAGCAGTACTTC
-	TRBJ2-7	TRBV2	few	CASDKTVPISYEQYF	TGTGCCAGCGATAAGACAGTACCTATCTCCTACGAGCAGTACTTC
-	TRBJ2-1	TRBV9	-	CASSVGLLGGLDDEQFF	TGTGCCAGCAGCGTTGGACTTCTAGGTGGCCTGGATGATGAGCAGTTCTTC
-	TRBJ2-7	TRBV6-6	once	CASSYPGSFEQYF	TGTGCCAGCAGTTACCCCGGGTCTTTCGAGCAGTACTTC
-	TRBJ2-5	TRBV9	-	CASSVEVGGAETQYF	TGTGCCAGCAGCGTAGAAGTTGGGGGCGCGGAGACCCAGTACTTC
-	TRBJ2-7	TRBV4-1	-	CASSQDSIRTYEQYF	TGCGCCAGCAGCCAAGATTCGATCAGAACCTACGAGCAGTACTTC
TRBD2	TRBJ2-7	TRBV7-8	-	CASSLSPSGSSYEQYF	TGTGCCAGCAGCTTATCGCCTAGCGGGAGCTCCTACGAGCAGTACTTC